This T cell receptor beta chain stems from a study of cytomegalovirus exposure and HLA in healthy donors. Study overall: Early on, a data release was issued that held 80 million to 90 million unique TCRs from HLA-typed donors. Study observations and caveats: A later analysis associated roughly 15,000 TCR beta sequences with HLA alleles at a 0.05 false discovery rate. Reportedly, fewer N-insertions than the 666-donor mean appeared in an Asian-associated ancestry cluster in a later analysis. Common viral pathogens (according to a later analysis) appeared linked to several of the most significant clusters.

This PCR relied on a set of 60 Vbeta primers and 13 Jbeta primers. Generated by immunoSEQ multiplex PCR, the TCRdb table keeps only in-frame clones and is missing some. The sample holds 95,000 to 150,000 clones, about 74% seen once. The germline V gene has CDR1 SEHNR and CDR2 FQNEAQ (reference sequence). Trimming removed 4 bases from V and 2 bases from J, with 11 bases in between. This CDR3 spans 15 amino acids. Of note for this clone: What it recognizes is unknown.

The clonotype originates from a woman aged 40 to 50 in good health and CMV-seropositive. The V gene is TRBV7-9, the J gene TRBJ1-4, with a possible D match to TRBD1 (5 bases). Specimen: PBMCs. The CDR3 protein is CASSSQGITNEKLFF. DNA for the CDR3: TGTGCCAGCAGCTCCCAGGGAATCACTAATGAAAAACTGTTTTTT.